This TCR beta chain was identified during a study of cytomegalovirus exposure and HLA in healthy donors. Study-level findings and limits: Likely technical artifact: a cluster of highly shared sequence variants.

13 Jbeta primers and 60 Vbeta primers were used for the PCR. Repertoires were generated with immunoSEQ multiplex PCR, while TCRdb's copy carries only in-frame clones and drops some. This sample has about 78,000 clones; 80% occur once, and the top ten carry roughly 32%. In germline, CDR1 is KGHSH, CDR2 LQKENI. V was shortened by 2 bases and J by 4 bases, with 6 bases between the two germline ends. The CDR3 covers 13 residues. About this clone itself: Its antigen is currently unknown. Different DNA sequences within this sample yield the same CDR3.

The J gene is TRBJ2-1, the V gene TRBV18; D remains ambiguous. Material: PBMCs. This TCR derives from a man aged 50 to 59 in good health and CMV-seropositive. The CDR3 nucleotides are TGTGCCAGCTCACCAGGGCAGTACAATGAGCAGTTCTTC. It codes for CASSPGQYNEQFF.